At least ten counts were recorded for the clone carrying this T cell receptor (beta chain). Its matching antigen is unknown. Naive CD8 T cells, phenotype CD8+CD4-CCR7+CD45RA+, were sorted. The data stem from a study of molecular identifiers for immune sequencing clone quantification. Study-level background: Replicate experiments divided RNA from around 20,000 or 100,000 naive CD8 cells into five parts and sequenced four. The study's findings and limits: Clones above 20 RNA copies held over 97% of effector molecules, under 1% in naive cells.

From germline, CDR1 is MDHEN and CDR2 SYDVKM. The V end lost 5 bases, the J end lost 0 bases, and 9 bases lay between the germline ends. The CDR3 consists of 14 residues. Library preparation followed earlier protocols using designated TCR primers. TCRdb passed the PCR reads through MiXCR, listing each CDR3 protein once. The sample holds about 640,000 distinct CDR3 sequences, just under 20% seen once. This sequence was found in a human donor in good health. Some libraries in this study had Jurkat cell RNA spiked in. The sequenced sample was naive CD8+ T cells from blood, with Jurkat cell RNA spiked in. Indicated subset: FACS-sorted CD8+CD4-CCR7+CD45RA+ naive T cells. The chain combines TRBV28 with TRBJ2-3; D ambiguous. The CDR3 sequence: CASSQRRSTDTQYF. CDR3 DNA sequence: TGTGCCAGCAGTCAGCGTAGAAGCACAGATACGCAGTATTTT.